The T cell receptor (beta chain) described here comes from a study of PD-L1 blockade in urothelial cancer. Note on this clone: Its antigen is as yet unknown.

Overall study results and limits: Where pretreatment blood TCR clonality fell below the median, better survival was predicted. At 3 weeks on treatment, tumor-associated clones expanded more with durable benefit.

Here immunoSEQ multiplex PCR was the method, and the copy in TCRdb shows in-frame clones only, minus some. The sample carries nearly 50,000 clones, around 82% recorded once. The time point is: peripheral blood 6 weeks after treatment start. Patients yielded 1 to 8 samples each, pretreatment and on-treatment. Sequenced here: PBMCs, sampled around atezolizumab (anti-PD-L1) treatment. This receptor was identified in a man aged 50 to 59 with urothelial cancer.

CDR3 coding DNA: TGTGCCAGCAGCCCCAGGGGTGGCAGCCTCTCTGGAAACACCATATATTTT. It encodes CASSPRGGSLSGNTIYF. The rearrangement links TRBV9 to TRBJ1-3; weak D call: TRBD1 (6 bases). CDR3 length: 17 amino acids. The V end was cut by 4 bases, the J end by 0 bases, with 17 bases between. The germline V gene encodes CDR1 SGDLS and CDR2 YYNGEE.